Here is one T cell receptor beta chain with its context. J gave up 0 bases and V 1 base, and 5 bases lay outside the gene matches. Germline loops: CDR1 MGHDK, CDR2 SYGVNS. The CDR3 is 17 amino acids. In the study's own analysis: Estimation of nucleated cell counts relied on the amplification of reference gene primers. Profiled with immunoSEQ multiplex PCR; TCRdb holds only in-frame clones, not every one. The V and J calls and clone size come from that table; D and trimming were worked out from the DNA. The sample comprises around 23,000 clones, 80% to 90% of which are singletons, and approximately 19% rests with the top ten. The sample is drawn from a study of blood T cell repertoires in COVID-19. Study background: Acute and convalescent COVID-19 samples came from the United States, Italy and Spain. PBMCs, B-cell-depleted T cells, or T cells were the source of the cDNA or gDNA that made up the material.

The clonotype comes from a human donor in a cohort sampled during active COVID-19. The chain employs TRBV25-1 and TRBJ1-4, with TRBD1 matching over 7 bases. Input material: peripheral blood. CDR3 sequence: CASSEWGRGTTNEKLFF. CDR3 DNA: TGTGCCAGCAGTGAATGGGGCAGGGGGACAACTAATGAAAAACTGTTTTTT.